Below, 5 T cell receptor beta chains from the same sample are listed, as sequenced in a study of shared T cell receptors in the human thymus. Only in-frame clones appear in the TCRdb table, and some are missing; sequencing was by immunoSEQ multiplex PCR. The data show hundreds of thousands of clones, around 87% seen once. These data were also filed under a second study, of human thymus T cells.

The sequencing input was thymocytes. Source of these receptors: a boy less than two years old with a congenital heart defect.

This clone was counted between two and nine times. The chain has TRBV27 and TRBJ2-3, with TRBD2 matching 7 bases. The CDR3 totals 15 residues. After removal of 6 bases from V and 6 bases from J, the junction contained 12 bases not matched to a gene. Germline loops: CDR1 MNHEY, CDR2 SMNVEV (reference sequence). For the CDR3, the DNA is TGTGCCAGCAGCCCTCTAGCGGAGAGTTGTGATACGCAGTATTTT. The encoded protein is CASSPLAESCDTQYF.

This chain uses TRBV4-3 with TRBJ2-7; perhaps TRBD2 as D (7 bases). Trimming removed 4 bases at V and 2 bases at J, with 12 bases between. The CDR3 runs 14 residues. CDR1 LGHNA and CDR2 YSLEER come from the germline V gene. CDR3 region: CASSRGGPAYEQYF. CDR3 bases: TGCGCCAGCAGCCGGGGGGGCCCTGCCTACGAGCAGTACTTC.

The V and J genes are TRBV5-4 and TRBJ2-2; TRBD2 agrees at 11 bases. J gave up 7 bases and V 3 bases, and 8 bases lay outside the gene matches. The CDR3 spans 16 residues. In germline, CDR1 is SGHNT, CDR2 YYREEE (reference sequence). As DNA, the CDR3 is TGTGCCAGCAGCTCCAATAGCGGGAGGGACTGCGGGGAGCTGTTTTTT. The encoded protein is CASSSNSGRDCGELFF.

This clone was observed once. The rearrangement joins TRBV10-1 to TRBJ2-7; 8 nucleotides align to TRBD2. The junction had 3 bases not matched to a gene; V was cut back by 2 bases and J by 6 bases. This CDR3 has 13 residues. The germline gives CDR1 WNHNN, CDR2 SYGVQD (reference sequence). This chain's CDR3 is CASSEEREFEQYF. The DNA of the CDR3 is TGCGCCAGCAGTGAGGAGCGGGAGTTCGAGCAGTACTTC.

This chain links TRBV13 with TRBJ2-5; D possibly corresponds to TRBD2 (6 bases). Trimming removed 2 bases from V and 7 bases from J, with 20 bases in between. Germline V gives CDR1 PRHDT, CDR2 FYEKMQ (reference sequence). CDR3 length: 16 amino acids. CDR3 DNA: TGTGCCAGCAGCTTACCCAGAGTAGGCGGGGATGTGACCCAGTACTTC. Translated: CASSLPRVGGDVTQYF.